Shown below are 8 T cell receptor beta chains from a single sample sequenced in a study of beta chain features in type 1 diabetes. Expressed TCRB transcripts were sequenced because the isolated RNA had all been reverse transcribed beforehand. The repertoire was sequenced with immunoSEQ multiplex PCR; TCRdb's copy has only in-frame clones and lacks some. The table has around 340,000 clones, 8% seen once. The specimen sequenced was central memory CD4+ T cells from blood. Receptors originate from a woman younger than 35 in good health.

This clone has a count of ten or more. The chain is built from TRBV7-3 and TRBJ2-2; D remains ambiguous. This CDR3 region has 13 residues. Trimming shortened V by 4 bases and J by 5 bases, and 8 bases separated the two germline ends. Germline V lookup: CDR1 SGHTA, CDR2 FQGTGA. The CDR3 loop reads CASSSQRTGELFF. The CDR3 DNA reads as TGTGCCAGCAGCTCCCAGCGTACCGGGGAGCTGTTTTTT.

In its sample, this clone was seen a few times. The chain is built from TRBV6-1 and TRBJ2-7; TRBD1 aligns across 8 bases. CDR3 size: 15 residues. Germline loops: CDR1 MNHNS, CDR2 SASEGT. J gave up 3 bases and V 5 bases, and 9 bases lay outside the gene matches. The chain's CDR3 is CASSKPPTGDYEQYF. The DNA of the CDR3 is TGTGCCAGCAGTAAACCCCCGACAGGGGACTACGAGCAGTACTTC.

A few counts support this clone. DNA for the CDR3: TGTGCCAGCAGTTATTCATCTCGGGAGCAGTACTTC. Translated: CASSYSSREQYF. The rearrangement links TRBV6-1 to TRBJ2-7; D not resolved. Trimming took 5 bases from V and 7 from J, leaving 12 bases between them. This CDR3 is built from 12 residues. Germline V gene sequence: CDR1 MNHNS, CDR2 SASEGT.

The rearrangement uses TRBV6-5 and TRBJ1-1; D gene uncertain. The CDR3 runs 14 residues. Germline assignment: CDR1 MNHEY and CDR2 SVGAGI. Trimming stripped 7 bases from V and 1 base from J, with 13 bases between. The CDR3 sequence is CASTKNQGNTEAFF. As DNA, the CDR3 is TGTGCCAGCACCAAAAATCAAGGGAACACTGAAGCTTTCTTT.

The chain recombines TRBV11-2 with TRBJ2-1; tentatively, D is TRBD2 (5 bases). V dropped 1 base and J dropped 14 bases, with 15 bases sitting between them. Germline values: CDR1 SGHAT, CDR2 FQNNGV. The CDR3 runs 13 residues. The CDR3 bases are TGTGCCAGCAGCTTAGCTCAGGACGACGGGAAGTTCTTC. Translated: CASSLAQDDGKFF.

This clone turned up a few times. V and J are TRBV27 and TRBJ2-7; 8 nucleotides align to TRBD2. The germline CDR1 and CDR2 sequences are MNHEY and SMNVEV (reference sequence). The J segment lost 3 bases and the V segment lost 6 bases, leaving 4 bases of the junction unmatched. This CDR3 is 13 amino acids long. The CDR3 bases are TGTGCCAGCAGGCCCAGCGGGGGCTACGAGCAGTACTTC. Residues: CASRPSGGYEQYF.

The chain combines TRBV7-2 with TRBJ2-1, with 11 bases matching TRBD2. Germline trimming cut 1 base from V and 4 bases from J; bases unmatched to any gene: 6. The CDR3 sequence is 17 residues long. Germline V CDR1 and CDR2: SGHTA, FQGNSA. Written as DNA, the CDR3 is TGTGCCAGCAGCTTAGGCTACGGACTAGCGGGTTACAATGAGCAGTTCTTC. Amino acid sequence: CASSLGYGLAGYNEQFF.

This clone appeared a few times. The rearrangement links TRBV6-6 to TRBJ2-1; D unresolved. This CDR3 spans 15 amino acids. Trimming took off 5 bases at V and 2 bases at J, with 13 bases between the two ends. CDR1 is MNHNY and CDR2 is SVGAGI in the germline V gene (reference sequence). CDR3 nucleotides: TGTGCCAGCAGTAAAATGGGCGGAACCTACAATGAGCAGTTCTTC. This encodes CASSKMGGTYNEQFF.